This T cell receptor (beta chain) derives from a study of CD8+ T cells in alopecia areata. The V gene end was trimmed by 6 bases and the J gene end by 6 bases; junction bases not matched to a gene: 14. Germline V gives CDR1 MNHNS, CDR2 SASEGT. The CDR3 extends over 16 amino acids. General observations from the study: Normal scalp had lower clonality than lesional scalp, with alopecia totalis/universalis lesions showing this most strongly. The study found TCR sharing across patients less clear than in mice, possibly for HLA reasons. Scalp sample sequencing also detects resident alphabeta T cells of normal skin.

PBMC-derived CD4+ and CD8+ T cells were sorted. RNA extraction was followed by reverse transcription into cDNA, which acted as the sequencing template. Repertoires were generated with immunoSEQ multiplex PCR, while TCRdb's copy carries only in-frame clones and drops some. The sample has approximately 82,000 clones, 51% seen once. Details on this clone: The antigen is not known.

This TCR derives from a human donor with alopecia areata. The rearrangement links TRBV6-1 to TRBJ2-5; TRBD1 aligns across 9 bases. The sequenced sample was NKG2D-high CD8+ T cells sorted from blood. CDR3 residues: CASSEFFGTGKKTQYF. In nucleotides, the CDR3 is TGTGCCAGCAGCGAATTCTTCGGGACAGGGAAAAAGACCCAGTACTTC.